These 18 T cell receptor beta chains were all obtained from the same sample, sequenced in a study of T cell responses to AZD1222 COVID-19 vaccine. Using immunoSEQ multiplex PCR, the repertoire was profiled, and TCRdb retains in-frame clones only, with some absent. This table holds 57,000 or so clones, around three quarters found once. The sequencing here drew on peripheral blood, taken 28 days after the second AZD1222 dose. These receptors all come from an adult who received the AZD1222 COVID-19 vaccine.

This chain links TRBV20-1 with TRBJ1-2; no clear D gene. Germline CDR1 DFQATT, CDR2 SNEGSKA (reference sequence). The ends were cut back, 7 bases at V and 8 bases at J, with 14 bases in the middle. The CDR3 totals 11 residues. CDR3 DNA sequence: TGCAGTGTTGTAGCGGAAGAGGGCTACACCTTC. Its translation is CSVVAEEGYTF.

The genes are TRBV10-3 and TRBJ1-5; 7 positions match TRBD1. The length of the CDR3 is 14 residues. Germline CDR1 reads ENHRY; CDR2 reads SYGVKD. The ends lost 1 base at V and 5 bases at J; junction bases unmatched: 2. In nucleotides, the CDR3 is TGTGCCATCAGTGAGTTCAGGGGGGATCAGCCCCAGCATTTT. It encodes CAISEFRGDQPQHF.

This clone was picked up a small number of times. The CDR3 DNA sequence: TGTGCCAGCAGTTCGGACAGGGGTGCGAACACTGAAGCTTTCTTT. This codes for CASSSDRGANTEAFF. This chain uses TRBV6-5 with TRBJ1-1; TRBD1 aligns across 9 bases. The CDR3 is 15 amino acids. Germline assignment: CDR1 MNHEY and CDR2 SVGAGI. The junction had 4 bases not matched to a gene; V was cut back by 4 bases and J by 1 base.

CDR3: CAWRSDGVQFF. The CDR3 nucleotides are TGTGCCTGGAGGAGCGACGGGGTGCAGTTCTTC. This sequence joins TRBV30 and TRBJ2-1; D possibly corresponds to TRBD2 (5 bases). V shed 3 bases and J shed 12 bases, with 12 bases lying between them. Per the germline V gene, CDR1 is GTSNPN and CDR2 is SVGIG (reference sequence). The CDR3 is 11 amino acids. Looking up the rest from reference TRBV30 and TRBJ2-1 gives the full variable domain: SQTIHQWPATLVQPVGSPLSLECTVEGTSNPNLYWYRQAAGRGLQLLFYSVGIGQISSEVPQNLSASRPQDRQFILSSKKLLLSDSGFYLCAWRSDGVQFFGPGTRLTVL.

Only one count was recorded for this clone. The DNA of the CDR3 is TGCGCCAGCAGTGAGGATCCCCGGAGGAACACTGAAGCTTTCTTT. It specifies CASSEDPRRNTEAFF. V usage is TRBV10-2 and J usage is TRBJ1-1; no clear D. V dropped 2 bases and J dropped 1 base, with 11 bases sitting between them. The CDR3 has 15 residues. Per the germline V gene, CDR1 is WSHSY and CDR2 is SAAADI.

The chain couples TRBV29-1 to TRBJ1-4; D unresolved. Germline V gene data show CDR1 as SQVTM and CDR2 as ANQGSEA. The CDR3 is 12 amino acids. V lost 6 bases and J 5 bases, leaving 10 bases between the germline ends. The CDR3 nucleotides read TGCAGCGTAGAGGACGGGAATGAAAAACTGTTTTTT. Translated: CSVEDGNEKLFF.

This clone was recorded a few times. The gene calls are TRBV4-2 and TRBJ2-1; D might be TRBD1 or TRBD2, each matching 6 bases. Germline CDR1 reads LGHNA; CDR2 reads YNFKEQ. Trimming removed 1 base from V and 7 bases from J, with 14 bases in between. The CDR3 runs to 15 residues. The CDR3 loop reads CASSQGGAVGNEQFF. The CDR3 DNA reads as TGTGCCAGCAGCCAAGGGGGGGCGGTGGGTAATGAGCAGTTCTTC.

This clone occurred a few times. This specimen includes other DNA sequences encoding the same CDR3. The V and J genes are TRBV2 and TRBJ1-5; D not resolved. The CDR3 is made up of 13 amino acids. The V and J ends lost 3 bases and 6 bases respectively, with 9 bases between them. The germline gives CDR1 SNHLY, CDR2 FYNNEI. The CDR3 DNA follows: TGTGCCAGCAGTGACGGAGGTGGTCAGCCCCAGCATTTT. It is translated as CASSDGGGQPQHF.

V and J are TRBV7-9 and TRBJ1-1; D uncertain. Trimming removed 3 bases from V and 3 bases from J, with 8 bases in between. This CDR3 has 13 residues. Germline V gives CDR1 SEHNR, CDR2 FQNEAQ (reference sequence). CDR3 sequence: CASSFGPYTEAFF. The DNA of the CDR3 is TGTGCCAGCAGCTTTGGGCCGTACACTGAAGCTTTCTTT.

The rearrangement joins TRBV11-2 to TRBJ2-1; 7 bases agree with TRBD1. There are 15 residues in the CDR3. Germline values: CDR1 SGHAT, CDR2 FQNNGV. V shed 3 bases and J 4 bases; nucleotides not matched to a gene: 6. The CDR3: CASSFTGTEYNEQFF. As DNA, the CDR3 is TGTGCCAGCAGCTTTACCGGGACAGAGTACAATGAGCAGTTCTTC.

This chain connects TRBV2 to TRBJ1-4; a possible D gene is TRBD1 (5 bases). CDR1 and CDR2 from the germline V gene are SNHLY and FYNNEI. The CDR3 contains 16 residues. The V and J ends lost 3 bases and 7 bases respectively, with 18 bases between them. The CDR3 here is CASSEGVGLLGEKLFF. The CDR3 DNA reads as TGTGCCAGCAGTGAGGGAGTGGGGCTCTTGGGTGAAAAACTGTTTTTT.

This clone occurred a few times. The chain links TRBV11-3 to TRBJ2-5, with TRBD1 matching over 9 bases. CDR3 length: 15 residues. Germline trimming cut 6 bases from V and 3 bases from J; bases unmatched to any gene: 8. Germline assignment: CDR1 SGHNT and CDR2 YENEEA. The CDR3: CASSRRDRVEETQYF. The CDR3 nucleotides are TGTGCCAGCAGTCGCCGGGACAGGGTGGAAGAGACCCAGTACTTC.

The gene calls are TRBV4-1 and TRBJ2-6; D is unresolved. The germline V and J ends were trimmed by 0 bases and 2 bases, with 8 bases remaining between them. The CDR3 contains 16 residues. The germline V gene encodes CDR1 MGHRA and CDR2 YSYEKL. CDR3 amino acids: CASSQEGRAGANVLTF. CDR3 in DNA: TGCGCCAGCAGCCAAGAGGGCCGGGCTGGGGCCAACGTCCTGACTTTC.

The V call is TRBV28, the J call TRBJ1-2, with D perhaps TRBD1 (6 bases). Trimming took 4 bases from V and 4 from J, leaving 13 bases between them. Germline assignment: CDR1 MDHEN and CDR2 SYDVKM. This CDR3 is built from 14 residues. CDR3: CASSSTGSFYGYTF. The CDR3 nucleotides read TGTGCCAGCAGTTCGACAGGCTCTTTCTATGGCTACACCTTC.

Only one count was recorded for this clone. CDR3 nucleotides: TGTGCCAGCTCACTGCGGGGCAGTCTGGCCTACGAGCAGTACTTC. Protein: CASSLRGSLAYEQYF. This sequence joins TRBV28 and TRBJ2-7; a weak D match, TRBD2 (6 bases). Looked up from germline, CDR1 is MDHEN and CDR2 is SYDVKM. This CDR3 comprises 15 residues. Trimming took off 8 bases at V and 2 bases at J, with 19 bases between the two ends.

The chain has TRBV19 and TRBJ1-2; 9 bases fit TRBD1. With 6 bases clipped from V and 4 bases from J, the junction kept 12 bases outside the gene matches. The V gene's germline CDR1 is LNHDA and CDR2 SQIVND (reference sequence). The CDR3 sequence is 16 residues long. CDR3 residues: CASSPIGTGNVYGYTF. The CDR3 DNA sequence: TGTGCCAGTAGCCCGATTGGGACAGGGAATGTCTATGGCTACACCTTC.

V gene TRBV19 combines with J gene TRBJ2-1, with D hard to call. The V and J ends lost 0 bases and 2 bases respectively, with 8 bases between them. CDR1 and CDR2 from the germline V gene are LNHDA and SQIVND (reference sequence). The CDR3 is 15 residues long. CDR3 amino acids: CASSIERATYNEQFF. The CDR3 coding sequence is TGTGCCAGTAGTATAGAACGGGCGACCTACAATGAGCAGTTCTTC.

The CDR3 nucleotides are TGTGCCAGCAGTCCTCCGGACAGGGGGCTTAATGGCTACACCTTC. Protein: CASSPPDRGLNGYTF. The chain joins TRBV28 to TRBJ1-2; 11 bases align to TRBD1. The CDR3 runs 15 residues. CDR1 is MDHEN and CDR2 is SYDVKM in the germline V gene. V was pared by 5 bases and J by 6 bases, with 8 bases of the junction left unmatched.